One T cell receptor (beta chain) is described in this entry. Its cognate antigen is unknown. Per the germline V gene, CDR1 is SGHDN and CDR2 is FVKESK. There are 13 residues in the CDR3. Trimming stripped 1 base from V and 6 bases from J, with 9 bases between. Alongside a J-beta primer mix, a sample-barcoded 5' primer served in a second PCR lasting roughly 6 to 11 cycles. TCRdb passed the 5' RACE reads through MiXCR, listing each CDR3 protein once. The sample has around 790,000 distinct CDR3 sequences, around two fifths seen once. This sample is part of a study of blood T cells in healthy people across ages. Study-wide results and caveats: PBMCs went unsorted, and a conclusive naive versus antigen-experienced comparison was therefore prevented.

Each donor had 7.5 to 10 milliliters of peripheral blood drawn. This TCR derives from a man between 60 and 75 years old in good health. This chain links TRBV14 with TRBJ1-2; the D is unclear. Sequencing was performed on blood. This CDR3 is CASSQVGYNGYTF. CDR3 DNA: TGTGCCAGCAGCCAAGTGGGCTATAATGGCTACACCTTC. Full variable domain (rest looked up from reference TRBV14 and TRBJ1-2): EAGVTQFPSHSVIEKGQTVTLRCDPISGHDNLYWYRRVMGKEIKFLLHFVKESKQDESGMPNNRFLAERTGGTYSTLKVQPAELEDSGVYFCASSQVGYNGYTFGSGTRLTVV.